The rows below give T cell receptor beta chains drawn from one sample of a study of blood T cells in healthy people across ages. Each CDR3 protein is one row after TCRdb ran MiXCR on the 5' RACE reads. The table has around 1,500,000 distinct CDR3 sequences, 25% to 30% seen once. Sample: blood. Receptors were obtained from a young woman in good health. Both conserved end residues are part of each CDR3. The order of the fields is V gene, clone size, J gene, D gene, CDR3 protein, CDR3 DNA. A D gene is named only where the DNA matches it firmly. Clone size is not always given. Where it is, it says once, few, many or a class for expanded clones.

v_gene: TRBV11-2
abundance: few
j_gene: TRBJ1-2
d_gene: TRBD1
CDR3aa: CASGTDPNYGYTF
CDR3nt: TGTGCCAGCGGGACAGACCCTAACTATGGCTACACCTTC

v_gene: TRBV19
abundance: .
j_gene: TRBJ1-2
d_gene: .
CDR3aa: CASSTRDPPLYGYTF
CDR3nt: TGTGCCAGTAGTACCCGGGACCCACCCCTCTATGGCTACACCTTC

v_gene: TRBV11-2
abundance: few
j_gene: TRBJ2-5
d_gene: TRBD1
CDR3aa: CASRGTGLETQYF
CDR3nt: TGTGCCAGCAGAGGGACAGGGCTCGAGACCCAGTACTTC

v_gene: TRBV5-6
abundance: few
j_gene: TRBJ2-7
d_gene: TRBD1
CDR3aa: CASSLFGTGIYEQYF
CDR3nt: TGTGCCAGCAGCTTGTTCGGGACAGGGATATACGAGCAGTACTTC

v_gene: TRBV5-1
abundance: .
j_gene: TRBJ2-5
d_gene: .
CDR3aa: CASSARSGMGETQYF
CDR3nt: TGCGCCAGCAGCGCAAGATCAGGGATGGGGGAGACCCAGTACTTC

v_gene: TRBV7-2
abundance: .
j_gene: TRBJ2-7
d_gene: .
CDR3aa: CASSLWGRGYEQYF
CDR3nt: TGTGCCAGCAGCTTATGGGGCAGGGGCTACGAGCAGTACTTC

v_gene: TRBV6-1
abundance: many
j_gene: TRBJ2-7
d_gene: .
CDR3aa: CASSSSHWESTEQYF
CDR3nt: TGTGCCAGCAGCTCATCTCATTGGGAGTCTACCGAGCAGTACTTC

v_gene: TRBV20-1
abundance: .
j_gene: TRBJ2-7
d_gene: .
CDR3aa: CSAPHPGSAYEQYF
CDR3nt: TGCAGTGCCCCTCACCCAGGGTCGGCCTACGAGCAGTACTTC

v_gene: TRBV7-3
abundance: .
j_gene: TRBJ2-3
d_gene: .
CDR3aa: CASSYGTEDTQYF
CDR3nt: TGTGCCAGCAGCTACGGGACGGAAGATACGCAGTATTTT

v_gene: TRBV2
abundance: .
j_gene: TRBJ2-7
d_gene: .
CDR3aa: CASSIGARAGNEQYF
CDR3nt: TGTGCCAGCAGTATTGGGGCCAGGGCAGGAAACGAGCAGTACTTC

v_gene: TRBV4-1
abundance: .
j_gene: TRBJ1-5
d_gene: .
CDR3aa: CASSGRDAGQPQHF
CDR3nt: TGCGCCAGCAGCGGACGGGACGCGGGGCAGCCCCAGCATTTT

v_gene: TRBV5-1
abundance: .
j_gene: TRBJ2-5
d_gene: .
CDR3aa: CASSPGMTVGTQYF
CDR3nt: TGCGCCAGCAGCCCAGGAATGACAGTGGGGACCCAGTACTTC

v_gene: TRBV11-2
abundance: few
j_gene: TRBJ1-2
d_gene: .
CDR3aa: CASGETRFSGGYTF
CDR3nt: TGTGCCAGCGGAGAAACAAGGTTTTCGGGAGGCTACACCTTC

v_gene: TRBV20-1
abundance: few
j_gene: TRBJ2-1
d_gene: TRBD2
CDR3aa: CSVTSERIDEQFF
CDR3nt: TGCAGTGTAACTAGCGAGAGGATCGATGAGCAGTTCTTC

v_gene: TRBV5-1
abundance: few
j_gene: TRBJ2-7
d_gene: .
CDR3aa: CASSSGDGSSYEQYF
CDR3nt: TGCGCCAGCAGCTCGGGGGACGGGAGCTCCTACGAGCAGTACTTC

v_gene: TRBV27
abundance: .
j_gene: TRBJ2-3
d_gene: .
CDR3aa: CASSFGGLNTDTQYF
CDR3nt: TGTGCCAGCAGTTTCGGGGGGCTCAACACAGATACGCAGTATTTT

v_gene: TRBV20-1
abundance: .
j_gene: TRBJ1-2
d_gene: TRBD1
CDR3aa: CSAKVTGSNYGYTF
CDR3nt: TGCAGTGCTAAAGTGACAGGGTCGAACTATGGCTACACCTTC

v_gene: TRBV29-1
abundance: .
j_gene: TRBJ2-1
d_gene: .
CDR3aa: CSALTESSYNEQFF
CDR3nt: TGCAGCGCCCTGACAGAGAGCTCCTACAATGAGCAGTTCTTC

v_gene: TRBV11-2
abundance: .
j_gene: TRBJ2-2
d_gene: TRBD2
CDR3aa: CASSLGALAGPTGELFF
CDR3nt: TGTGCCAGCAGCTTAGGTGCACTAGCGGGACCCACCGGGGAGCTGTTTTTT

v_gene: TRBV29-1
abundance: many
j_gene: TRBJ2-7
d_gene: .
CDR3aa: CSVVRQEAYEQYF
CDR3nt: TGCAGCGTTGTTAGGCAGGAAGCCTACGAGCAGTACTTC

v_gene: TRBV9
abundance: .
j_gene: TRBJ2-5
d_gene: TRBD2
CDR3aa: CASSVGGDGRSETQYF
CDR3nt: TGTGCCAGCAGCGTAGGTGGTGACGGGAGGTCGGAGACCCAGTACTTC

v_gene: TRBV9
abundance: .
j_gene: TRBJ1-1
d_gene: .
CDR3aa: CASSNRRSGMNTEAFF
CDR3nt: TGTGCCAGCAGCAACCGGCGGAGCGGGATGAACACTGAAGCTTTCTTT

v_gene: TRBV6-2/TRBV6-3
abundance: .
j_gene: TRBJ1-1
d_gene: .
CDR3aa: CASSYSAGIEAFF
CDR3nt: TGTGCCAGCAGTTACTCAGCAGGAATTGAAGCTTTCTTT

v_gene: TRBV6-5
abundance: few
j_gene: TRBJ1-1
d_gene: .
CDR3aa: CASAVGTEAFF
CDR3nt: TGTGCCAGCGCGGTAGGCACTGAAGCTTTCTTT